This section outlines one T cell receptor beta chain sequence together with its context. TCRdb keeps only in-frame clones here, not all; method: immunoSEQ multiplex PCR. The repertoire holds approximately 300,000 clones, with 87% as singletons. The source of the sample is a study of blood T cell repertoires in COVID-19. This CDR3 contains 11 residues. Germline V CDR1 and CDR2: GTSNPN, SVGIG (reference sequence). V was clipped by 3 bases and J by 5 bases, with 5 bases between them. The study counted Cohort 3 donors as recovered given two negative PCRs, clearance, or symptom resolution. The TCR was taken from a woman aged 30 to 39 who had recovered from COVID-19. The V call is TRBV30, the J call TRBJ2-1; D unresolved. Sequencing was performed on PBMCs or T cells enriched from blood (not recorded which). The DNA for the CDR3 is TGTGCCTGGAGCCGTAACAATGAGCAGTTCTTC. Amino acids: CAWSRNNEQFF.